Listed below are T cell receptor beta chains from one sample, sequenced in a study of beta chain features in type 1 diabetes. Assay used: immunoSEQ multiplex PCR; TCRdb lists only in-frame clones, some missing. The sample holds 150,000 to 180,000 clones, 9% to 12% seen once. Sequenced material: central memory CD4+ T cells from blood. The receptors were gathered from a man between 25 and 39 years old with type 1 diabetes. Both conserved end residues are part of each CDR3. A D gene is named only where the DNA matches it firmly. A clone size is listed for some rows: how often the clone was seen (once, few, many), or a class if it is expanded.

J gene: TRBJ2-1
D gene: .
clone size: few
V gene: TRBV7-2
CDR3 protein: CASSSRQSYNEQFF
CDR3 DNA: TGTGCCAGCAGCTCGAGACAGTCCTACAATGAGCAGTTCTTC

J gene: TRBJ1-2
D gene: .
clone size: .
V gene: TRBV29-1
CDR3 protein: CSVEGTGKERYGYTF
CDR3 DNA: TGCAGCGTTGAAGGCACAGGGAAGGAACGATATGGCTACACCTTC

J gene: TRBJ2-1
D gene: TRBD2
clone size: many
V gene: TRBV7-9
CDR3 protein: CASSGLSGGSYNEQFF
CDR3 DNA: TGTGCCAGCAGCGGGTTGAGCGGGGGCTCCTACAATGAGCAGTTCTTC

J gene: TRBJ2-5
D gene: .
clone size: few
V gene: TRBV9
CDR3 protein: CASSPTQIQETQYF
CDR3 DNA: TGTGCCAGCAGCCCCACCCAGATCCAAGAGACCCAGTACTTC

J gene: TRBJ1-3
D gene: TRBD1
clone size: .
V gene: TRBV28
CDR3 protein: CASRNRGSGNTIYF
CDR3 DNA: TGTGCCAGCAGAAACAGGGGCTCTGGAAACACCATATATTTT

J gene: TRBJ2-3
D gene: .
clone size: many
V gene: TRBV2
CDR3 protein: CASSYLARTDTQYF
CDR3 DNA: TGTGCCAGCAGTTATCTAGCGCGCACAGATACGCAGTATTTT

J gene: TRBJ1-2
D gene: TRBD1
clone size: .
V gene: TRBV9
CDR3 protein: CASSDARTGRNYGYTF
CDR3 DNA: TGTGCCAGCAGCGATGCTAGGACAGGGAGGAACTATGGCTACACCTTC

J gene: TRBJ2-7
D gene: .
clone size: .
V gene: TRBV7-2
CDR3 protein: CASSSQAVGYEQYF
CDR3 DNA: TGTGCCAGCAGCTCACAGGCGGTGGGGTACGAGCAGTACTTC

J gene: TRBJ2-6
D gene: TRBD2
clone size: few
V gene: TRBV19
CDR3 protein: CASSPPPRTSGRVGANVLTF
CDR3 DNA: TGTGCCAGTAGTCCACCTCCTAGGACTAGCGGGAGAGTTGGGGCCAACGTCCTGACTTTC

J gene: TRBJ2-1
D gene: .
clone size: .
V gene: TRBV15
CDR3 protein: CATSRTESEQFF
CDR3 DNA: TGTGCCACCAGCCGGACAGAGAGTGAGCAGTTCTTC

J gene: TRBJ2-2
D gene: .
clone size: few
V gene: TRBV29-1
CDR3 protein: CSVANRAAGGELFF
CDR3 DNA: TGCAGCGTTGCAAACAGGGCTGCGGGCGGGGAGCTGTTTTTT

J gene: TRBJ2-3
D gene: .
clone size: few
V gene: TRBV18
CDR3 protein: CASSPADTQYF
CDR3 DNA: TGTGCCAGCTCACCCGCAGATACGCAGTATTTT

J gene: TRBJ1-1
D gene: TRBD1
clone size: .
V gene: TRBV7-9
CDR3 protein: CASSWTGGGTEAFF
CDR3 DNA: TGTGCCAGCAGCTGGACAGGGGGAGGCACTGAAGCTTTCTTT

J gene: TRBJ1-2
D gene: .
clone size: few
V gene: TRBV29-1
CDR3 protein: CSVGFAGDYGYTF
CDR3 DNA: TGCAGCGTTGGGTTCGCAGGGGACTATGGCTACACCTTC

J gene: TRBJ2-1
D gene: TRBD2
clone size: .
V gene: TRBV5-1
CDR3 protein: CASRATSGPYNEQFF
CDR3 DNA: TGCGCCAGCAGAGCGACTAGCGGTCCTTACAATGAGCAGTTCTTC

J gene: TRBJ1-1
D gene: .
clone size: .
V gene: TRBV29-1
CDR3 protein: CSASTDTEAFF
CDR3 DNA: TGCAGCGCCAGCACAGATACTGAAGCTTTCTTT

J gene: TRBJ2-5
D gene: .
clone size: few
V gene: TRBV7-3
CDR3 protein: CASSLAREETQYF
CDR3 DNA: TGTGCCAGCAGCTTGGCACGGGAAGAGACCCAGTACTTC